This T cell receptor (beta chain) was recorded in a study of cytomegalovirus exposure and HLA in healthy donors. There are 15 residues in the CDR3. With 5 bases clipped from V and 7 bases from J, the junction kept 8 bases outside the gene matches. Germline CDR1 is MNHEY and CDR2 is SVGAGI. Details on this clone: Its antigen is as yet unknown.

A multiplex PCR was run with 60 Vbeta primers and 13 Jbeta primers. Produced via immunoSEQ multiplex PCR; TCRdb's table is partial and in-frame only. Of about 150,000 clones in the sample, 75% to 80% are singletons; the top ten hold about 0.66%. Broader study findings: Earlier findings revealed that most TCR beta V segments proved productive either about 90% or about 30% of the time.

The chain has TRBV6-5 and TRBJ1-5; the match to TRBD1 covers 10 bases. Sample: PBMCs. The sequence derives from a male donor in good health and CMV-seronegative. The CDR3 loop reads CASSGTGTGEQPQHF. The DNA for the CDR3 is TGTGCCAGCAGTGGTACCGGGACAGGGGAGCAGCCCCAGCATTTT.